A single T cell receptor beta chain is shown here with its context. Germline V gene lookup returns CDR1 SGHVS and CDR2 FQNEAQ. Trimming at V came to 1 base and at J to 5 bases, leaving 7 bases not matched to a gene. The CDR3 loop spans 16 amino acids. Original methodology: Reference gene primer amplification in the assay estimated nucleated cell counts. Some clones are missing from TCRdb's copy, which holds only in-frame ones; the method was immunoSEQ multiplex PCR. That table gives V, J and clone size, and the DNA gave D and trimming. The sample consists of roughly 65,000 clones, roughly three quarters of them appearing once. The sample is drawn from a study of blood T cell repertoires in COVID-19. Study details: Samples of COVID-19 (acute and convalescent) were obtained from the United States, Italy and Spain. From T cells, B-cell-depleted T cells, or PBMCs came the material, which was cDNA or gDNA.

The clonotype originates from a human donor in a cohort sampled during active COVID-19. Input material: peripheral blood. The V gene is TRBV7-8, the J gene TRBJ1-3, with 8 bases fitting TRBD1. The CDR3 DNA reads as TGTGCCAGCAGCTTAGGGTCAGGGGGCAATAGAAACACCATATATTTT. Translating gives CASSLGSGGNRNTIYF.